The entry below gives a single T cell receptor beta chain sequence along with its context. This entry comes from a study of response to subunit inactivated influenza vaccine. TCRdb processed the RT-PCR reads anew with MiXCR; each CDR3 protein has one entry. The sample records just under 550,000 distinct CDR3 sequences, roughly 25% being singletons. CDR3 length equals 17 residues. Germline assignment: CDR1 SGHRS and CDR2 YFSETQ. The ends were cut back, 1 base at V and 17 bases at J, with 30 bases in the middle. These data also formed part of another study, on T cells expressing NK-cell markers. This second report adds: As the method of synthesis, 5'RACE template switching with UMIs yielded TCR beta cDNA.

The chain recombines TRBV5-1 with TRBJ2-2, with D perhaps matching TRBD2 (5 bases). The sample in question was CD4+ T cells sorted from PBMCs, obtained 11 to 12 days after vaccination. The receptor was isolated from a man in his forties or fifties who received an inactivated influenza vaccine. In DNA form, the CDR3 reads TGCGCCAGCAGCTTGCTTCCCGACCAGCAATCTGGGGAGCTGCTTTTTTTT. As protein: CASSLLPDQQSGELLFF.